The 30 T cell receptor beta chains reported below all come from one sample, sequenced in a study of identical twins. TCRdb recomputed calls from the 5' RACE reads with MiXCR, one row per CDR3 protein. The data show 1.5 million or so distinct CDR3 sequences, under 35% seen once. The sample was cord blood. The receptors derive from a newborn girl in good health.

This clonotype was found a few times. V gene TRBV6-2 or TRBV6-3 combines with J gene TRBJ1-1, with a weak D call TRBD1 (5 bases). Germline values: CDR1 MNHEY, CDR2 SVGEGT. V gave up 5 bases and J gave up 4 bases, with 17 bases separating them. CDR3 size: 15 residues. Here the CDR3 reads CASSTGFGGGTEAFF. Written as DNA, the CDR3 is TGTGCCAGCAGTACAGGCTTCGGGGGGGGCACTGAAGCTTTCTTT.

This clonotype was seen a few times. This chain joins TRBV29-1 and TRBJ2-1; 8 bases line up with TRBD2. From germline, CDR1 is SQVTM and CDR2 ANQGSEA. Trimming took 6 bases from V and 4 from J; bases not matched to a gene: 5. The CDR3 totals 13 residues. In DNA, the CDR3 is TGCAGCGTCCTGGGACTAGTTTACAATGAGCAGTTCTTC. Translating gives CSVLGLVYNEQFF.

This clonotype was seen only a few times. The chain links TRBV6-6 to TRBJ2-4, with D tentatively TRBD1 (5 bases). Per germline, CDR1 MNHNY and CDR2 SVGAGI (reference sequence). V lost 4 bases, J lost 2 bases, and 15 bases lay in between. This CDR3 has 16 residues. This chain's CDR3 is CASSFVKGVTKNIQYF. CDR3 sequence (DNA): TGTGCCAGCAGTTTCGTAAAAGGGGTGACCAAAAACATTCAGTACTTC.

The CDR3 region has the DNA TGCAGTGGACAGGGGTCCTACGAGCAGTACTTC. Translating gives CSGQGSYEQYF. The V and J genes are TRBV20-1 and TRBJ2-7; 8 bases match TRBD1. This CDR3 comprises 11 residues. Germline V lookup: CDR1 DFQATT, CDR2 SNEGSKA (reference sequence). Losses at the gene ends were 7 bases for V and 1 base for J; bases not matched to a gene: 0.

This clonotype was seen more than once but under ten times. The chain couples TRBV5-4 to TRBJ2-7; possibly TRBD1 or TRBD2 for D (6 bases each). The germline gives CDR1 SGHNT, CDR2 YYREEE (reference sequence). The CDR3 is made up of 15 amino acids. Trimming left V 3 bases short and J 3 bases short, with 16 bases between. The CDR3 loop reads CASSWAGHRFYEQYF. DNA of the CDR3: TGTGCCAGCAGCTGGGCGGGACATCGATTCTACGAGCAGTACTTC.

This clonotype was detected a few times. The chain joins TRBV5-1 to TRBJ1-1; D possibly corresponds to TRBD1 (5 bases). CDR1 and CDR2 (germline): SGHRS, YFSETQ. The CDR3 consists of 14 residues. Trimming removed 3 bases at V and 3 bases at J, with 12 bases between. For the CDR3, the DNA is TGCGCCAGCAGCTCCATAAGGGGCGACACTGAAGCTTTCTTT. Its protein product is CASSSIRGDTEAFF.

The V call is TRBV20-1, the J call TRBJ2-1; D is possibly TRBD2 (6 bases). The CDR3 runs 15 residues. With 1 base removed from V and 4 bases from J, the gap between germline ends came to 14 bases. The germline V gene has CDR1 DFQATT and CDR2 SNEGSKA (reference sequence). As DNA, the CDR3 is TGCAGTGCTAGAGGCCGGCTAGCGAGATACAATGAGCAGTTCTTC. This translates into CSARGRLARYNEQFF.

The CDR3 region has the DNA TGCGCCAGCAGTCAACAGCAGTCCTACGAGCAGTACTTC. This encodes CASSQQQSYEQYF. V is TRBV5-1 and J is TRBJ2-7; no firm D call. The length of the CDR3 is 13 residues. V dropped 5 bases and J dropped 1 base, with 10 bases sitting between them. Per germline, CDR1 SGHRS and CDR2 YFSETQ.

The chain combines TRBV10-3 with TRBJ2-3; 10 bases match TRBD2. The ends lost 3 bases at V and 0 bases at J; junction bases unmatched: 6. The CDR3 length is 17 residues. Per germline, CDR1 ENHRY and CDR2 SYGVKD. CDR3 amino acids: CAISDPGLAISTDTQYF. CDR3 sequence (DNA): TGTGCCATCAGTGACCCGGGACTAGCGATCAGCACAGATACGCAGTATTTT.

About this clonotype itself: A much larger clone differs from this one at a single base, so this may be a read error. The chain couples TRBV20-1 to TRBJ2-3, with D unresolved. From germline, CDR1 is DFQATT and CDR2 SNEGSKA (reference sequence). The CDR3 loop spans 13 amino acids. CDR3 region: CNARKSSTDTQYF. The CDR3 DNA reads as TGCAATGCTAGGAAGTCTTCCACAGATACGCAGTATTTT.

This sequence joins TRBV3-1 and TRBJ2-4, with D possibly being TRBD1 (7 bases). V dropped 0 bases and J dropped 0 bases, with 18 bases sitting between them. The CDR3 sequence is 19 residues long. Germline V CDR1 and CDR2: LGHDT, YNNKEL (reference sequence). CDR3 nucleotides: TGTGCCAGCAGCCAAGATTCGGCTAGCAGGGGGGTAGCCAAAAACATTCAGTACTTC. Its translation: CASSQDSASRGVAKNIQYF.

This clonotype was counted between two and nine times. The chain uses TRBV6-6 and TRBJ2-1, with a possible D match to TRBD2 (6 bases). Germline CDR1 reads MNHNY; CDR2 reads SVGAGI (reference sequence). V was trimmed by 6 bases and J by 5 bases, leaving 8 bases between them. CDR3 length: 12 residues. CDR3 in DNA: TGTGCCAGCAGGGAGGGGAACAATGAGCAGTTCTTC. Its translation: CASREGNNEQFF.

Only a few counts were recorded for this clonotype. In DNA, the CDR3 is TGTGCCAGCAGCTTAGGTCTCGGAGTTGAGCAGTACTTC. Its protein product is CASSLGLGVEQYF. The chain joins TRBV7-9 to TRBJ2-7; no firm D call. The V gene's germline CDR1 is SEHNR and CDR2 FQNEAQ (reference sequence). CDR3 length: 13 residues. The V end lost 1 base, the J end lost 7 bases, and 11 bases lay between the germline ends. The whole variable domain, remainder taken from reference TRBV7-9 and TRBJ2-7, is DTGVSQNPRHKITKRGQNVTFRCDPISEHNRLYWYRQTLGQGPEFLTYFQNEAQLEKSRLLSDRFSAERPKGSFSTLEIQRTEQGDSAMYLCASSLGLGVEQYFGPGTRLTVT.

The chain combines TRBV10-3 with TRBJ2-1; 9 nucleotides agree with TRBD2. Per germline, CDR1 ENHRY and CDR2 SYGVKD. Trimming took 4 bases from V and 6 from J; bases not matched to a gene: 4. The CDR3 has 14 amino acids. The CDR3 protein is CAISARGGANEQFF. CDR3 sequence (DNA): TGTGCCATCAGTGCTCGCGGGGGGGCCAATGAGCAGTTCTTC.

This clonotype showed up just once. This chain joins TRBV12-3 or TRBV12-4 and TRBJ1-1; 8 bases align to TRBD1. This CDR3 is 14 amino acids long. The J segment lost 6 bases and the V segment lost 4 bases, leaving 7 bases of the junction unmatched. The CDR3 bases are TGTGCCAGCAGTTCGCGACAGGGGACGGCTGAAGCTTTCTTT. It yields the protein CASSSRQGTAEAFF.

The gene calls are TRBV27 and TRBJ1-2, with D possibly matching TRBD1 (5 bases). This CDR3 is built from 13 residues. CDR1 MNHEY and CDR2 SMNVEV come from the germline V gene (reference sequence). Trimming shortened V by 2 bases and J by 7 bases, and 11 bases separated the two germline ends. The CDR3 region has the DNA TGTGCCAGCAGTTTAAGGGGTTTAAGTGGCTACACCTTC. Translating it yields CASSLRGLSGYTF.

This clonotype was seen more than once but under ten times. V is TRBV5-1 and J is TRBJ1-6; weak D call: TRBD1 (6 bases). The CDR3 consists of 15 residues. V lost 4 bases and J 3 bases, leaving 11 bases between the germline ends. Germline CDR1 SGHRS, CDR2 YFSETQ. The CDR3 DNA follows: TGCGCCAGCAGCAAACAGGGTGGCTATAATTCACCCCTCCACTTT. It codes for CASSKQGGYNSPLHF. The variable domain in full, with the rest retrieved from reference TRBV5-1 and TRBJ1-6, is KAGVTQTPRYLIKTRGQQVTLSCSPISGHRSVSWYQQTPGQGLQFLFEYFSETQRNKGNFPGRFSGRQFSNSRSEMNVSTLELGDSALYLCASSKQGGYNSPLHFGNGTRLTVT.

The chain recombines TRBV15 with TRBJ1-5, with D uncertain. Germline V gene sequence: CDR1 LNHNV, CDR2 YYDKDF (reference sequence). This CDR3 is 15 amino acids long. V was clipped by 5 bases and J by 2 bases, with 13 bases between them. The CDR3 is CATSVEILGNQPQHF. DNA of the CDR3: TGTGCCACCAGCGTCGAGATACTGGGCAATCAGCCCCAGCATTTT.

This clonotype was counted ten times or more. The chain is built from TRBV4-1 and TRBJ1-2; 7 bases fit TRBD1. Germline V gene sequence: CDR1 MGHRA, CDR2 YSYEKL. The CDR3 covers 15 residues. V shed 2 bases and J 0 bases; nucleotides not matched to a gene: 3. The DNA for the CDR3 is TGCGCCAGCAGCCAAAGCGGGACAGCTAACTATGGCTACACCTTC. Its protein is CASSQSGTANYGYTF.

V usage is TRBV10-3 and J usage is TRBJ2-1, with D perhaps matching TRBD1 (6 bases). The end of the DNA aligns better with TRBJ2-7, so the J call may be wrong. CDR1 ENHRY and CDR2 SYGVKD come from the germline V gene. CDR3 length: 17 amino acids. This chain's CDR3 is CAISEGTQYAGYNEQYF. For the CDR3, the DNA is TGTGCCATCAGTGAGGGGACACAATACGCCGGCTACAATGAGCAGTACTTC.

Only a few counts were recorded for this clonotype. Written as DNA, the CDR3 is TGTGCCAGCAGCTTAAACCAGAACAGGGCCCAGTACTTC. Amino acid sequence: CASSLNQNRAQYF. The chain carries TRBV7-9 and TRBJ2-5, with D perhaps matching TRBD1 (6 bases). Germline V CDR1 and CDR2: SEHNR, FQNEAQ (reference sequence). CDR3 length equals 13 residues. Trimming took 2 bases from V and 9 from J, leaving 13 bases between them.

The V call is TRBV27, the J call TRBJ2-1, with no clear D. V gave up 5 bases and J gave up 10 bases, with 15 bases separating them. The V gene's germline CDR1 is MNHEY and CDR2 SMNVEV (reference sequence). The CDR3 loop spans 13 amino acids. CDR3 loop: CASSPSSASEQFF. Here the CDR3 DNA reads TGTGCCAGCAGTCCCTCTTCAGCGTCAGAGCAGTTCTTC.

This clonotype was detected a few times. The chain has TRBV12-3 or TRBV12-4 and TRBJ1-5, with D hard to call. The ends were cut back, 5 bases at V and 0 bases at J, with 11 bases in the middle. The CDR3 extends over 15 amino acids. The CDR3 protein is CASSTTGYSNQPQHF. The CDR3 nucleotides are TGTGCCAGCAGTACGACGGGGTATAGCAATCAGCCCCAGCATTTT.

Details on this clonotype: At one boundary the junction diverges from the germline segment, which might be a read error. The chain links TRBV12-3 or TRBV12-4 to TRBJ1-6; 7 bases are shared with TRBD1. This CDR3 is 13 amino acids long. In nucleotides, the CDR3 is TGTGCCAGCAGTGGGACAGCCTATTCACCCCCCCACTTT. Translating gives CASSGTAYSPPHF.

This clonotype came up once. Here the CDR3 DNA reads TGTGCCAGCAGCCAAGACTTGGGACAAAACAGGGATACGCAGTATTTT. Protein: CASSQDLGQNRDTQYF. The chain links TRBV3-1 to TRBJ2-3; a possible D gene is TRBD1 (6 bases). Germline CDR1 is LGHDT and CDR2 is YNNKEL (reference sequence). Trimming removed 0 bases at V and 6 bases at J, with 16 bases between. The CDR3 sequence is 16 residues long.

This rearrangement joins TRBV4-2 to TRBJ2-1; D remains ambiguous. Per germline, CDR1 LGHNA and CDR2 YNFKEQ. This CDR3 spans 15 amino acids. Trimming took 1 base from V and 6 from J, leaving 13 bases between them. In nucleotides, the CDR3 is TGTGCCAGCAGCCAAGCAAAGTTGGCCCCCAATGAGCAGTTCTTC. It yields the protein CASSQAKLAPNEQFF.

This clonotype was counted many times. V and J are TRBV28 and TRBJ1-2; tentatively, D is TRBD1 (5 bases). Trimming took 6 bases from V and 8 from J, leaving 19 bases between them. CDR1 is MDHEN, CDR2 SYDVKM, per germline. This CDR3 region has 14 residues. CDR3 sequence (DNA): TGTGCCAGCAGCACCCAGGGCCCTCCTTGGGGCTACACCTTC. It translates to CASSTQGPPWGYTF.

The chain employs TRBV18 and TRBJ1-2; D ambiguous. The CDR3 is made up of 12 amino acids. CDR1 and CDR2 (germline): KGHSH, LQKENI. The germline V and J ends were trimmed by 1 base and 8 bases, with 8 bases remaining between them. CDR3 loop: CASSPLEGGYTF. The CDR3 bases are TGTGCCAGCTCACCACTAGAAGGAGGCTACACCTTC.

The rearrangement links TRBV27 to TRBJ2-1; 10 bases are a match to TRBD2. There are 15 residues in the CDR3. Germline CDR1 reads MNHEY; CDR2 reads SMNVEV (reference sequence). V was pared by 2 bases and J by 7 bases, with 5 bases of the junction left unmatched. The CDR3 DNA sequence: TGTGCCAGCAGTTTAAGGGGACTAGCGAGAAATGAGCAGTTCTTC. Translated: CASSLRGLARNEQFF.

This clonotype was counted a few times. The chain employs TRBV5-1 and TRBJ2-5, with 7 bases aligning to TRBD2. CDR1 and CDR2 (germline): SGHRS, YFSETQ. The junction had 4 bases not matched to a gene; V was cut back by 4 bases and J by 1 base. The CDR3 is 14 amino acids. Here the CDR3 DNA reads TGCGCCAGCAGCGGGGGGGGGACCCAAGAGACCCAGTACTTC. Its translation: CASSGGGTQETQYF.